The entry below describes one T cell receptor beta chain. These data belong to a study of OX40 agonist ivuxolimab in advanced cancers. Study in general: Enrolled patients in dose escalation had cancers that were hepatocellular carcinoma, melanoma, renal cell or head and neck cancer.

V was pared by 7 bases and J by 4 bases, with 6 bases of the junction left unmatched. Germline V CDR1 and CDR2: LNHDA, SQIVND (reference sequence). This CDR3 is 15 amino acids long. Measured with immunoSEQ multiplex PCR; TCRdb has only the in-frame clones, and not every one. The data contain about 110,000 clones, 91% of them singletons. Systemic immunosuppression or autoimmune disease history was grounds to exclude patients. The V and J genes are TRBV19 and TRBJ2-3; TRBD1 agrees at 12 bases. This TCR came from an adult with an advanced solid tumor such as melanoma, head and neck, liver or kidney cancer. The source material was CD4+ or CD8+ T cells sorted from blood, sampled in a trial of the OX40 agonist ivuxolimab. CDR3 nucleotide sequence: TGTGCCAGTATGCTCGGGACAGGGGGCTCAGATACGCAGTATTTT. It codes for CASMLGTGGSDTQYF.